Below are 24 T cell receptor beta chains sequenced from a single sample in a study of control samples from healthy donors and cancer patients. Clones were sequenced by immunoSEQ multiplex PCR, and TCRdb holds only the in-frame ones, with some missing. The data hold under 130,000 clones, with roughly 90% observed a single time. Sequencing was carried out using PBMCs. The source is a man in his fifties or sixties with lung cancer.

This clone has only one observation. This chain links TRBV6-1 with TRBJ2-7; D not certain. V was shortened by 6 bases and J by 9 bases, with 12 bases between the two germline ends. The CDR3 spans 11 residues. Per the germline V gene, CDR1 is MNHNS and CDR2 is SASEGT. The CDR3 region is CASSLNSWQYF. The CDR3 DNA sequence: TGTGCCAGCAGCCTGAACAGTTGGCAGTACTTC.

The chain carries TRBV19 and TRBJ2-1; the D call may be TRBD1 or TRBD2 (6 bases each). This CDR3 is 17 amino acids long. CDR1 LNHDA and CDR2 SQIVND come from the germline V gene (reference sequence). V dropped 5 bases and J dropped 3 bases, with 20 bases sitting between them. In nucleotides, the CDR3 is TGTGCCAGTAGTTCCCCAAGTTGGGGGGCGAACTACAATGAGCAGTTCTTC. Translation: CASSSPSWGANYNEQFF.

In its sample, this clone was seen a few times. The chain uses TRBV4-2 and TRBJ1-6; TRBD1 is a possible D gene (6 bases). Looked up from germline, CDR1 is LGHNA and CDR2 is YNFKEQ. This CDR3 region has 14 residues. The V end was cut by 7 bases, the J end by 10 bases, with 17 bases between. CDR3 in amino acids: CASTKDSQSSPLHF. The CDR3 nucleotides read TGTGCCAGCACCAAGGACAGCCAGTCGTCACCCCTCCACTTT.

The chain couples TRBV6-5 to TRBJ1-5; D uncertain. There are 13 residues in the CDR3. V dropped 5 bases and J dropped 6 bases, with 11 bases sitting between them. CDR1 MNHEY and CDR2 SVGAGI come from the germline V gene. In DNA, the CDR3 is TGTGCCAGCAGTCTTATAGGGAGTCAGCCCCAGCATTTT. As protein: CASSLIGSQPQHF.

The V call is TRBV27, the J call TRBJ1-2; 8 nucleotides align to TRBD1. Losses at the gene ends were 5 bases for V and 8 bases for J; bases not matched to a gene: 13. From germline, CDR1 is MNHEY and CDR2 SMNVEV (reference sequence). CDR3 length equals 15 residues. CDR3 residues: CASSPRTGKEGGYTF. CDR3 sequence (DNA): TGTGCCAGCAGTCCCCGGACAGGGAAGGAGGGAGGCTACACCTTC.

This clone has just one count. The genes are TRBV5-5 and TRBJ1-4; D not certain. V was shortened by 0 bases and J by 0 bases, with 6 bases between the two germline ends. The CDR3 is 15 amino acids. Germline V gives CDR1 SGHKS, CDR2 YYEKEE (reference sequence). The CDR3: CASSLVETTNEKLFF. CDR3 in DNA: TGTGCCAGCAGCTTGGTTGAAACAACTAATGAAAAACTGTTTTTT.

The gene calls are TRBV7-9 and TRBJ2-5, with D possibly being TRBD2 (6 bases). The germline gives CDR1 SEHNR, CDR2 FQNEAQ (reference sequence). This CDR3 has 12 amino acids. V lost 4 bases to trimming and J lost 7 bases, with 10 bases between them. The CDR3: CASSYGTGTQYF. The CDR3 coding sequence is TGTGCCAGCAGCTATGGGACTGGGACCCAGTACTTC.

The CDR3 reads CASSPGTSGGTYEQYF. Written as DNA, the CDR3 is TGCGCCAGCAGTCCCGGGACTAGCGGGGGCACGTACGAGCAGTACTTC. The V and J genes are TRBV10-1 and TRBJ2-7, with 14 positions matching TRBD2. Germline assignment: CDR1 WNHNN and CDR2 SYGVQD (reference sequence). CDR3 length: 16 amino acids. V trimming: 5 bases; J trimming: 4 bases; junction bases outside the gene matches: 7.

This clone turned up a few times. This chain links TRBV10-2 with TRBJ1-5; 8 bases map to TRBD1. After removal of 8 bases from V and 7 bases from J, the junction contained 13 bases not matched to a gene. This CDR3 comprises 15 residues. Germline V CDR1 and CDR2: WSHSY, SAAADI. This chain's CDR3 is CASRPDRVEGQPQHF. The CDR3 region has the DNA TGCGCCAGCCGCCCGGACAGGGTCGAAGGGCAGCCCCAGCATTTT.

The genes are TRBV6-5 and TRBJ1-6; a weak D match, TRBD1 (5 bases). The germline V and J ends were trimmed by 3 bases and 7 bases, with 13 bases remaining between them. This CDR3 spans 15 amino acids. The germline CDR1 and CDR2 sequences are MNHEY and SVGAGI. As DNA, the CDR3 is TGTGCCAGCAGTTATAGTGGGACTAGGAATTCACCCCTCCACTTT. Its protein product is CASSYSGTRNSPLHF.

This chain links TRBV9 with TRBJ2-5, with D unresolved. There are 12 residues in the CDR3. Germline assignment: CDR1 SGDLS and CDR2 YYNGEE. The V and J ends lost 2 bases and 3 bases respectively, with 5 bases between them. The CDR3 protein is CASSVTEETQYF. The CDR3 DNA reads TGTGCCAGCAGCGTTACAGAAGAGACCCAGTACTTC.

The rearrangement links TRBV7-2 to TRBJ1-1; TRBD1 matches 10 bases. The CDR3 consists of 13 residues. V shed 6 bases and J 8 bases; nucleotides not matched to a gene: 6. Germline CDR1 is SGHTA and CDR2 is FQGNSA. This chain's CDR3 is CASSWGQGFEAFF. The DNA for the CDR3 is TGTGCCAGCAGTTGGGGACAGGGGTTCGAAGCTTTCTTT. Combining the CDR3 with reference TRBV7-2 and TRBJ1-1 gives the whole variable domain GAGVSQSPSNKVTEKGKDVELRCDPISGHTALYWYRQSLGQGLEFLIYFQGNSAPDKSGLPSDRFSAERTGGSVSTLTIQRTQQEDSAVYLCASSWGQGFEAFFGQGTRLTVV.

This clone was counted a single time. The V and J genes are TRBV21-1 and TRBJ2-1; the table's D call, TRBD1, was not checked against the DNA. TRBV21-1 is described as a pseudogene. CDR3 length equals 15 residues. The CDR3 loop reads CASFHGTGDYNEQFF. CDR3 nucleotide sequence: TGTGCCAGCTTTCATGGGACAGGTGATTACAATGAGCAGTTCTTC.

The chain combines TRBV18 with TRBJ1-4; TRBD1 aligns across 7 bases. The CDR3 sequence is 16 residues long. V gave up 5 bases and J gave up 6 bases; unmatched junction bases: 12. The germline V gene encodes CDR1 KGHSH and CDR2 LQKENI. The CDR3 spells CASSSLTRGTDEKLFF. For the CDR3, the DNA is TGTGCCAGCTCATCCTTGACCCGCGGGACAGATGAAAAACTGTTTTTT.

The chain recombines TRBV27 with TRBJ1-3; D ambiguous. The CDR3 runs 16 residues. CDR1 and CDR2 (germline): MNHEY, SMNVEV (reference sequence). Trimming removed 5 bases at V and 0 bases at J, with 14 bases between. The DNA of the CDR3 is TGTGCCAGCAGTCCCGTCGGGCGTCTCTCTGGAAACACCATATATTTT. Translation gives CASSPVGRLSGNTIYF.

The chain employs TRBV18 and TRBJ2-5; D unclear. This CDR3 spans 12 amino acids. V was clipped by 3 bases and J by 4 bases, with 6 bases between them. Per germline, CDR1 KGHSH and CDR2 LQKENI. The CDR3 nucleotides read TGTGCCAGCTCACCTCTCGCAGAGACCCAGTACTTC. Protein product: CASSPLAETQYF.

The gene calls are TRBV29-1 and TRBJ2-5, with D possibly TRBD1 on 6 matching bases. V lost 6 bases, J lost 7 bases, and 18 bases lay in between. CDR1 and CDR2 (germline): SQVTM, ANQGSEA. This CDR3 region has 13 residues. The CDR3 DNA reads TGCAGCGTGCAATCGGGACAATCTTGGACCCAGTACTTC. It yields the protein CSVQSGQSWTQYF.

The V call is TRBV6-5, the J call TRBJ2-3, with TRBD2 as a possible D gene (6 bases). The CDR3 has 15 amino acids. Germline CDR1 and CDR2: MNHEY and SVGAGI. V was trimmed by 4 bases and J by 0 bases, leaving 11 bases between them. Written as DNA, the CDR3 is TGTGCCAGCAGTTGCGGCGGGGCAAGCACAGATACGCAGTATTTT. Protein product: CASSCGGASTDTQYF.

This chain links TRBV6-5 with TRBJ1-3; no clear D. V was trimmed by 6 bases and J by 0 bases, leaving 6 bases between them. CDR1 MNHEY and CDR2 SVGAGI come from the germline V gene. The CDR3 runs 13 residues. CDR3 in amino acids: CASRHYSGNTIYF. DNA for the CDR3: TGTGCCAGCAGACACTACTCTGGAAACACCATATATTTT.

The genes are TRBV2 and TRBJ2-7; TRBD2 matches 15 bases. The germline V gene has CDR1 SNHLY and CDR2 FYNNEI. V was pared by 8 bases and J by 4 bases, with 3 bases of the junction left unmatched. The CDR3 is 14 residues long. Written as DNA, the CDR3 is TGTGCCAGCCAGGGACTAGCGGGAGGTTACGAGCAGTACGTC. It is translated as CASQGLAGGYEQYV.

The chain recombines TRBV9 with TRBJ1-6; D is unresolved. V was clipped by 3 bases and J by 14 bases, with 9 bases between them. The CDR3 has 11 amino acids. Germline assignment: CDR1 SGDLS and CDR2 YYNGEE. The CDR3 nucleotides read TGTGCCAGCAGCGCGAGCGGCGCCCTCCACTTT. Its translation: CASSASGALHF.

V is TRBV28 and J is TRBJ2-1; D possibly corresponds to TRBD2 (6 bases). The V gene lost 7 bases and the J gene lost 7 bases, with 23 bases spanning the gap. Germline V gene sequence: CDR1 MDHEN, CDR2 SYDVKM. The CDR3 has 16 amino acids. This CDR3 is CASTFLSGTVVNEQFF. CDR3 sequence (DNA): TGTGCCAGCACGTTCCTTTCCGGGACTGTGGTGAATGAGCAGTTCTTC.

The rearrangement joins TRBV5-1 to TRBJ1-2; 10 bases line up with TRBD1. J gave up 7 bases and V 0 bases, and 9 bases lay outside the gene matches. The CDR3 extends over 16 amino acids. CDR1 is SGHRS and CDR2 is YFSETQ in the germline V gene. The CDR3 reads CASSLGTGGRDLGYTF. For the CDR3, the DNA is TGCGCCAGCAGCTTGGGGACAGGGGGACGCGATCTTGGCTACACCTTC.

This chain joins TRBV5-8 and TRBJ1-1; D might be TRBD1 (6 bases). This CDR3 contains 14 residues. CDR1 is SGHTS, CDR2 YDEGEE, per germline. Trimming removed 0 bases at V and 3 bases at J, with 9 bases between. CDR3 in DNA: TGTGCCAGCAGCTTGGGACAGGCCTACACTGAAGCTTTCTTT. Its translation is CASSLGQAYTEAFF.